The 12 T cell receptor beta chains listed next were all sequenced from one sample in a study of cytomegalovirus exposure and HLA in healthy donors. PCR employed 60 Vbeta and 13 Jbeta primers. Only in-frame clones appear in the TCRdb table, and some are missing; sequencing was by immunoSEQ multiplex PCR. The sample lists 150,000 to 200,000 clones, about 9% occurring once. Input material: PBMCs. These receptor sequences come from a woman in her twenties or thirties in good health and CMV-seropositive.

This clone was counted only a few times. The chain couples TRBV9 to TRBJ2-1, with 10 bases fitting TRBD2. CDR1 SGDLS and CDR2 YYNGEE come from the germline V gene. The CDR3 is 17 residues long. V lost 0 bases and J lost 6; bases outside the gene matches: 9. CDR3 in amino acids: CASSVAESGRASNEQFF. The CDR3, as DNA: TGTGCCAGCAGCGTAGCGGAAAGCGGGAGGGCCAGCAATGAGCAGTTCTTC.

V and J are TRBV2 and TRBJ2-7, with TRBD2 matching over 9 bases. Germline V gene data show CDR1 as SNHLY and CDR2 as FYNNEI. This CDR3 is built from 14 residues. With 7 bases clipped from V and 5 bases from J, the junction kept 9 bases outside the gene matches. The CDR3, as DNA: TGTGCCAGCAATTGGCGGGAGGGCCTGAACGAGCAGTACTTC. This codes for CASNWREGLNEQYF.

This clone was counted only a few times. The CDR3 DNA reads TGTGCCAGCAGTGACCCAGAATACTATGGCTACACCTTC. Translating it yields CASSDPEYYGYTF. This chain connects TRBV6-1 to TRBJ1-2; D gene uncertain. This CDR3 spans 13 amino acids. Trimming shortened V by 3 bases and J by 3 bases, and 8 bases separated the two germline ends. The germline CDR1 and CDR2 sequences are MNHNS and SASEGT.

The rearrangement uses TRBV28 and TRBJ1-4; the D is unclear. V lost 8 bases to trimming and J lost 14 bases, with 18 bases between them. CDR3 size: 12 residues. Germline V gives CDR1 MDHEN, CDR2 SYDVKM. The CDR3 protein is CASRTTPFGLFF. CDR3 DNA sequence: TGTGCCAGCCGAACCACCCCCTTCGGGCTGTTTTTT.

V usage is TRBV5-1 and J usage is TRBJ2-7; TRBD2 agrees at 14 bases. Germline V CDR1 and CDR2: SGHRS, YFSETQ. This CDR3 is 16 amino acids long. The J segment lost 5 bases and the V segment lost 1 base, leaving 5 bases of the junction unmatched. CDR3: CASSLPWTSGRNEQYF. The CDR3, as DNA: TGCGCCAGCAGCTTGCCCTGGACTAGCGGGAGGAACGAGCAGTACTTC.

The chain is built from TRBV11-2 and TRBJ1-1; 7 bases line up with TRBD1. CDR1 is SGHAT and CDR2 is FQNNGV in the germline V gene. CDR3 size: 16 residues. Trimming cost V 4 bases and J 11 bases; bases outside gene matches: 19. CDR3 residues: CASSSPRTGLIPGAFF. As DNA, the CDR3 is TGTGCCAGCAGCTCCCCGAGGACAGGCCTAATCCCGGGGGCTTTCTTT. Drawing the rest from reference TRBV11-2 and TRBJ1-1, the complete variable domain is EAGVAQSPRYKIIEKRQSVAFWCNPISGHATLYWYQQILGQGPKLLIQFQNNGVVDDSQLPKDRFSAERLKGVDSTLKIQPAKLEDSAVYLCASSSPRTGLIPGAFFGQGTRLTVV.

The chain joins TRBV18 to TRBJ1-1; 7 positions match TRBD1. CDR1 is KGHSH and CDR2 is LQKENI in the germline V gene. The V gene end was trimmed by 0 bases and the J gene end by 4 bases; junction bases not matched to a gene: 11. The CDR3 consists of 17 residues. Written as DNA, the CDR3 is TGTGCCAGCTCACCACCCGGGAGGGGGCGCTCTAGCACTGAAGCTTTCTTT. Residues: CASSPPGRGRSSTEAFF.

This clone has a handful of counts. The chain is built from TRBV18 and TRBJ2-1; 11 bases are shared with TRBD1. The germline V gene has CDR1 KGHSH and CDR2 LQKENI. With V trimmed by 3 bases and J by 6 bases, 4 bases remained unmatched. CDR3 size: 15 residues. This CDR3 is CASSPDRGHGNEQFF. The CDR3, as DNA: TGTGCCAGCTCACCGGACAGGGGGCATGGCAATGAGCAGTTCTTC.

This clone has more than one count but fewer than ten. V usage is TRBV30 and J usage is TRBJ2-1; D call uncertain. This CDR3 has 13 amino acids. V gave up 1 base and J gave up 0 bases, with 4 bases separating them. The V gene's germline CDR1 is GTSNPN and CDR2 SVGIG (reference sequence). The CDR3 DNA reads TGTGCCTGGAGTGACGGCTCCTACAATGAGCAGTTCTTC. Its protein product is CAWSDGSYNEQFF.

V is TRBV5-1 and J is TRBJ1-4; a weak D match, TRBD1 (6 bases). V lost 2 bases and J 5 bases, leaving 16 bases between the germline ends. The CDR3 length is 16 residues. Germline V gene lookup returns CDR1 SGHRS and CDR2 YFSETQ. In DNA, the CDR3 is TGCGCCAGCAGCTTCCAGACAGGCCAGACGAATGAAAAACTGTTTTTT. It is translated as CASSFQTGQTNEKLFF.

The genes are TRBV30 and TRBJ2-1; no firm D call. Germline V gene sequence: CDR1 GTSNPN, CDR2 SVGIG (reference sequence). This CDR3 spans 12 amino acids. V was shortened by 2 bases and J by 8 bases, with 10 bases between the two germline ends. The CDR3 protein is CAWSTHTHEQFF. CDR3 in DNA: TGTGCCTGGAGTACGCACACCCATGAGCAGTTCTTC.

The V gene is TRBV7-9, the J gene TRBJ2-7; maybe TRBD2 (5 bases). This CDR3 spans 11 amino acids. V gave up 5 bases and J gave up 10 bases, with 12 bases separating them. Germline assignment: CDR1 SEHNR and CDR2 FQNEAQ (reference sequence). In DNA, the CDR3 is TGTGCCAGCAGCCGGGGTGGTGTACAGTACTTC. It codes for CASSRGGVQYF.